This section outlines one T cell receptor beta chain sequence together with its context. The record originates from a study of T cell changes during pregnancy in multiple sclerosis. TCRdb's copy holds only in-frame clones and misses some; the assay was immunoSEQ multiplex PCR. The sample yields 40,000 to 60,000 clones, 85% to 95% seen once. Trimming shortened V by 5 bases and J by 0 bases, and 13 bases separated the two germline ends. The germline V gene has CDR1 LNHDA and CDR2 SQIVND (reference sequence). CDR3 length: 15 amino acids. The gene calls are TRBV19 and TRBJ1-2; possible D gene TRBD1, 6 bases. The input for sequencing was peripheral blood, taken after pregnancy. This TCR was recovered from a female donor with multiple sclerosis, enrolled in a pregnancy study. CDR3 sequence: CASSLPGTSNYGYTF. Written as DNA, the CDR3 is TGTGCCAGTAGTTTGCCCGGGACATCTAACTATGGCTACACCTTC. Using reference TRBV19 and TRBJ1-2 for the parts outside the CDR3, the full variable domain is DGGITQSPKYLFRKEGQNVTLSCEQNLNHDAMYWYRQDPGQGLRLIYYSQIVNDFQKGDIAEGYSVSREKKESFPLTVTSAQKNPTAFYLCASSLPGTSNYGYTFGSGTRLTVV.